These 23 T cell receptor beta chains share one sample of origin, sequenced in a study of relationships among human T cell subsets. TCR alpha and beta CDR3s were amplified from mRNA by semiquantitative ARM-PCR. Tagged nested gene-specific primers were used first, then communal superprimers amplified exponentially. TCRdb redid the calling of the multiplex PCR reads with MiXCR, one entry per CDR3 protein. The sample records roughly 7,600 distinct CDR3 sequences, roughly 70% being singletons. Naive plus transitional T cells were isolated with anti-CD45RA microbeads from pooled CD4+ and CD8+ T cells. Sequenced: naive and transitional (CD45RA+) T cells sorted from blood. The receptor set was obtained from a man aged 40-49 years in good health.

V usage is TRBV30 and J usage is TRBJ1-1; tentative D call: TRBD1 (5 bases). Deletions cut 3 bases from V and 1 base from J, with 9 bases between. The CDR3 is 13 residues long. Looked up from germline, CDR1 is GTSNPN and CDR2 is SVGIG (reference sequence). CDR3 in DNA: TGTGCCTGGAGGACACAGGAGAACACTGAAGCTTTCTTT. It specifies CAWRTQENTEAFF.

The rearrangement links TRBV27 to TRBJ2-3; a weak D match, TRBD2 (6 bases). The germline V and J ends were trimmed by 0 bases and 0 bases, with 10 bases remaining between them. Germline CDR1 and CDR2: MNHEY and SMNVEV (reference sequence). The CDR3 covers 16 residues. The CDR3 loop is CASSLSPSGSTDTQYF. CDR3 DNA sequence: TGTGCCAGCAGTTTATCGCCAAGCGGGAGCACAGATACGCAGTATTTT.

This chain joins TRBV19 and TRBJ2-1; maybe TRBD1 (5 bases). Looked up from germline, CDR1 is LNHDA and CDR2 is SQIVND (reference sequence). Trimming removed 3 bases from V and 7 bases from J, with 10 bases in between. The CDR3 totals 13 residues. The CDR3 DNA is TGTGCCAGTAGTATGTCAGGGTTGAATGAGCAGTTCTTC. Amino acid sequence: CASSMSGLNEQFF.

There are a few counts of this clonotype. In nucleotides, the CDR3 is TGTGCCAGCAGTTTTTTGTCGGGCACAGATACGCAGTATTTT. Amino acids: CASSFLSGTDTQYF. The genes are TRBV28 and TRBJ2-3, with D uncertain. The CDR3 sequence is 14 residues long. V lost 3 bases to trimming and J lost 1 base, with 8 bases between them. The germline gives CDR1 MDHEN, CDR2 SYDVKM.

This clonotype has only a few counts. CDR3 sequence: CASSQVIGDGQETQYF. The CDR3 DNA sequence: TGTGCCAGCAGCCAAGTAATTGGGGACGGTCAAGAGACCCAGTACTTC. The V and J genes are TRBV4-2 and TRBJ2-5; either TRBD1 or TRBD2 may fit D (5 bases each). V lost 1 base and J 2 bases, leaving 14 bases between the germline ends. Germline V gene lookup returns CDR1 LGHNA and CDR2 YNFKEQ. This CDR3 comprises 16 residues.

This clonotype turned up a few times. This CDR3 reads CASALGLSTEAFF. CDR3 sequence (DNA): TGTGCCAGCGCCTTAGGGTTGAGCACTGAAGCTTTCTTT. The chain carries TRBV11-2 and TRBJ1-1; D unresolved. The CDR3 extends over 13 amino acids. Trimming took 8 bases from V and 4 from J, leaving 14 bases between them. Germline CDR1 is SGHAT and CDR2 is FQNNGV.

The rearrangement uses TRBV12-3 or TRBV12-4 and TRBJ2-1; D tentatively fits TRBD1 or TRBD2 (5 bases each). This CDR3 contains 17 residues. The V and J ends lost 6 bases and 0 bases respectively, with 18 bases between them. CDR3 DNA sequence: TGTGCCAGCAGCGGGCAGGGACGTACAAGCTCCTACAATGAGCAGTTCTTC. Its translation: CASSGQGRTSSYNEQFF.

The chain is built from TRBV13 and TRBJ2-3, with 9 bases fitting TRBD2. The CDR3 has 14 amino acids. J was trimmed by 7 bases and V by 2 bases; bases with no gene match: 4. Germline CDR1 PRHDT, CDR2 FYEKMQ (reference sequence). The CDR3 nucleotides read TGTGCCAGCAGCTTATATGCTAGCGGGAATACGCAGTATTTT. Protein product: CASSLYASGNTQYF.

The chain uses TRBV20-1 and TRBJ2-1; the D gene is possibly TRBD2 (6 bases). Deletions cut 6 bases from V and 4 bases from J, with 16 bases between. The CDR3 spans 14 residues. Germline V gene sequence: CDR1 DFQATT, CDR2 SNEGSKA (reference sequence). The CDR3 DNA reads TGCAGTGCGCGGGGCATTTCTGATTACAATGAGCAGTTCTTC. Translation gives CSARGISDYNEQFF.

V gene TRBV7-9 combines with J gene TRBJ2-4, with D perhaps matching TRBD1 (6 bases). The CDR3 contains 15 residues. Germline assignment: CDR1 SEHNR and CDR2 FQNEAQ (reference sequence). Trimming removed 1 base from V and 5 bases from J, with 12 bases in between. DNA for the CDR3: TGTGCCAGCAGCTTAGTACAGGGTTGGGAAAACATTCAGTACTTC. The encoded protein is CASSLVQGWENIQYF.

Of note for this clonotype: The junction differs from germline at one of its ends, possibly a read error. The V and J genes are TRBV5-6 and TRBJ2-3, with 7 bases lining up with TRBD2. Germline CDR1 reads SGHDT; CDR2 reads YYEEEE. The CDR3 extends over 15 amino acids. The DNA of the CDR3 is TGCGCCAGCAGCTGGGAGGGGCGGGGCACAGATACGCAGTATTTT. It specifies CASSWEGRGTDTQYF.

The count of this clonotype is one. The rearrangement links TRBV4-1 to TRBJ2-2, with 9 bases identical to TRBD1. Germline assignment: CDR1 MGHRA and CDR2 YSYEKL. The trim removed 0 bases at V and 7 bases at J, leaving 0 bases unmatched. The CDR3 consists of 14 residues. In DNA form, the CDR3 reads TGCGCCAGCAGCCAAGAGGGACAGGGCGGGGAGCTGTTTTTT. This codes for CASSQEGQGGELFF.

Sample share makes this clonotype medium-sized. The V and J genes are TRBV7-6 and TRBJ2-5; tentatively, D is TRBD1 or TRBD2 (5 bases each). CDR3 length: 14 amino acids. The germline V gene encodes CDR1 SGHVS and CDR2 FNYEAQ. Deletions cut 5 bases from V and 3 bases from J, with 13 bases between. The CDR3 reads CASSVGTTKETQYF. The CDR3, as DNA: TGTGCCAGCAGCGTAGGGACGACCAAAGAGACCCAGTACTTC.

V gene TRBV28 combines with J gene TRBJ1-2; tentatively, D is TRBD1 (6 bases). CDR1 and CDR2 (germline): MDHEN, SYDVKM. V lost 2 bases to trimming and J lost 4 bases, with 11 bases between them. The CDR3 has 14 amino acids. The CDR3 reads CASSLGGSTYGYTF. In DNA form, the CDR3 reads TGTGCCAGCAGTTTAGGGGGCTCAACCTATGGCTACACCTTC.

The chain has TRBV12-3 or TRBV12-4 and TRBJ2-3; D possibly corresponds to TRBD1 (5 bases). The ends were cut back, 5 bases at V and 6 bases at J, with 6 bases in the middle. This CDR3 comprises 11 residues. CDR3 sequence: CASSQGDTQYF. CDR3 bases: TGTGCCAGCAGTCAGGGCGATACGCAGTATTTT.

The chain employs TRBV28 and TRBJ1-5; D is perhaps TRBD1 (5 bases). Trimming cost V 9 bases and J 9 bases, with 12 bases left between them. The CDR3 covers 11 residues. The V gene's germline CDR1 is MDHEN and CDR2 SYDVKM. The CDR3 here is CASQGRSPQHF. CDR3 in DNA: TGTGCCAGTCAGGGTAGGTCGCCCCAGCATTTT.

The V call is TRBV13, the J call TRBJ2-7, with D maybe TRBD1 (6 bases). This CDR3 contains 14 residues. Germline V gene data show CDR1 as PRHDT and CDR2 as FYEKMQ (reference sequence). The ends were cut back, 1 base at V and 4 bases at J, with 11 bases in the middle. The CDR3 loop reads CASSLALQGYEQYF. CDR3 DNA sequence: TGTGCCAGCAGCTTAGCCTTACAGGGTTACGAGCAGTACTTC.

The rearrangement uses TRBV6-6 and TRBJ1-2; 7 bases match TRBD1. The V segment lost 5 bases and the J segment 6 bases; nucleotides outside the gene matches: 18. CDR1 and CDR2 from the germline V gene are MNHNY and SVGAGI (reference sequence). The CDR3 extends over 17 amino acids. The CDR3 loop reads CASSQLTGRAHGDGYTF. In nucleotides, the CDR3 is TGTGCCAGCAGTCAATTGACAGGGAGGGCCCATGGGGATGGCTACACCTTC.

DNA of the CDR3: TGTGCCAGCAGCCCATCTCTCGGGACGATTAATGAAAAACTGTTTTTT. Translating it yields CASSPSLGTINEKLFF. V and J are TRBV7-9 and TRBJ1-4, with D perhaps TRBD1 (5 bases). V dropped 5 bases and J dropped 4 bases, with 17 bases sitting between them. The V gene's germline CDR1 is SEHNR and CDR2 FQNEAQ (reference sequence). The CDR3 has 16 amino acids.

The chain joins TRBV11-2 to TRBJ2-7; either TRBD1 or TRBD2 may supply D (5 bases each). Looked up from germline, CDR1 is SGHAT and CDR2 is FQNNGV. V lost 6 bases and J 1 base, leaving 16 bases between the germline ends. The CDR3 loop spans 15 amino acids. CDR3 residues: CASRSPGRNSYEQYF. CDR3 DNA sequence: TGTGCCAGCAGGTCCCCGGGGCGGAATTCCTACGAGCAGTACTTC.

The CDR3 loop is CASSATGGEQYF. CDR3 coding DNA: TGTGCCAGCAGCGCGACAGGGGGCGAGCAGTACTTC. This chain links TRBV28 with TRBJ2-7, with TRBD1 matching over 9 bases. V lost 6 bases to trimming and J lost 6 bases; unmatched junction nucleotides: 3. The CDR3 totals 12 residues. In germline, CDR1 is MDHEN, CDR2 SYDVKM.

The chain couples TRBV7-9 to TRBJ2-3; possibly TRBD2 for D (6 bases). The CDR3 covers 16 residues. Germline-derived CDR1 and CDR2 are SEHNR and FQNEAQ (reference sequence). Between the trimmed V and J ends, which lost 5 bases and 1 base, there was a span of 16 bases. CDR3 DNA sequence: TGTGCCAGCAGCAGACTAGTTCCTGGGGGCACAGATACGCAGTATTTT. Its protein product is CASSRLVPGGTDTQYF.

A few counts support this clonotype. As DNA, the CDR3 is TGTGCCAGCAGCTGGGACACCTCCTACGAGCAGTACTTC. Translation: CASSWDTSYEQYF. The chain links TRBV11-2 to TRBJ2-7; perhaps TRBD1 as D (6 bases). Germline-derived CDR1 and CDR2 are SGHAT and FQNNGV. With 4 bases removed from V and 0 bases from J, the gap between germline ends came to 7 bases. The CDR3 has 13 residues.